These 22 T cell receptor beta chains were sequenced from one sample in a study of T cells in localized non-small cell lung cancer. Produced via immunoSEQ multiplex PCR; TCRdb's table is partial and in-frame only. The sample has 1,200 or so clones; under 35% are singletons. This specimen was lung tumor tissue, taken before any cancer treatment. These TCRs come from a male donor at least 60 years old with stage I lung adenocarcinoma.

There are a few counts of this clone. The DNA of the CDR3 is TGTGCCAGCAGAAAGGGACAGGGCGTGAACACTGAAGCTTTCTTT. Translating it yields CASRKGQGVNTEAFF. The V gene is TRBV6-8, the J gene TRBJ1-1; 9 positions agree with TRBD1. This CDR3 region has 15 residues. The germline V gene encodes CDR1 MNHGY and CDR2 SAAAGT. The ends lost 6 bases at V and 0 bases at J; junction bases unmatched: 5.

In DNA form, the CDR3 reads TGTGCCACCAGCAGGGACAACCCTAGGACAGATACGCAGTATTTT. Amino acids: CATSRDNPRTDTQYF. The chain carries TRBV15 and TRBJ2-3; possible D gene TRBD1, 5 bases. V shed 3 bases and J shed 3 bases, with 13 bases lying between them. Germline lookup yields CDR1 LNHNV and CDR2 YYDKDF (reference sequence). This CDR3 is 15 amino acids long.

A few counts support this clone. The chain is built from TRBV11-3 and TRBJ1-4; TRBD1 might be the D (6 bases). The CDR3 has 15 amino acids. The V gene's germline CDR1 is SGHNT and CDR2 YENEEA. V lost 5 bases, J lost 8 bases, and 18 bases lay in between. Written as DNA, the CDR3 is TGTGCCAGCAGCCTAGGGGGGTTGGGTAGGGAAAAACTGTTTTTT. Amino acid sequence: CASSLGGLGREKLFF. Looking up the rest from reference TRBV11-3 and TRBJ1-4 gives the full variable domain: EAGVVQSPRYKIIEKKQPVAFWCNPISGHNTLYWYLQNLGQGPELLIRYENEEAVDDSQLPKDRFSAERLKGVDSTLKIQPAELGDSAVYLCASSLGGLGREKLFFGSGTQLSVL.

The chain combines TRBV11-3 with TRBJ2-2; 10 bases match TRBD1. There are 16 residues in the CDR3. CDR1 and CDR2 (germline): SGHNT, YENEEA. J gave up 1 base and V 1 base, and 0 bases lay outside the gene matches. The CDR3 spells CASSLGTGGNTGELFF. In DNA, the CDR3 is TGTGCCAGCAGCTTAGGGACAGGGGGGAACACCGGGGAGCTGTTTTTT.

The chain links TRBV16 to TRBJ2-7, with unresolved D. The CDR3 runs 14 residues. V lost 0 bases and J 7 bases, leaving 13 bases between the germline ends. CDR1 is KGHSY and CDR2 is FQNENV in the germline V gene. CDR3 coding DNA: TGTGCCAGCAGCCAATCCTTCGGGTCCGGGGAGCAGTACTTC. It yields the protein CASSQSFGSGEQYF.

This clone was observed a few times. In DNA form, the CDR3 reads TGTGCCAGCACTGATTCCCAGGGACAGAATCTCGATGGCTACACCTTC. The encoded protein is CASTDSQGQNLDGYTF. This chain joins TRBV6-8 and TRBJ1-2; 7 bases match TRBD1. Trimming took 7 bases from V and 6 from J; bases not matched to a gene: 17. Germline V gives CDR1 MNHGY, CDR2 SAAAGT. The length of the CDR3 is 16 residues.

The chain joins TRBV28 to TRBJ1-2; 7 bases align to TRBD1. V gave up 10 bases and J gave up 1 base; unmatched junction bases: 12. This CDR3 comprises 15 residues. Germline CDR1 reads MDHEN; CDR2 reads SYDVKM. CDR3 in DNA: TGTGCCACCTTACCAGGGGGGACAGTTAACTATGGCTACACCTTC. Translating gives CATLPGGTVNYGYTF.

The genes are TRBV25-1 and TRBJ1-2; 8 bases are a match to TRBD1. CDR3 length: 13 amino acids. The V segment lost 5 bases and the J segment 6 bases; nucleotides outside the gene matches: 5. The germline V gene has CDR1 MGHDK and CDR2 SYGVNS. CDR3 amino acids: CASSPDRDHGYTF. The CDR3 bases are TGTGCCAGCAGTCCGGACAGGGACCATGGCTACACCTTC.

This rearrangement joins TRBV9 to TRBJ1-1, with D unclear. CDR1 and CDR2 (germline): SGDLS, YYNGEE. The CDR3 runs 13 residues. V lost 1 base to trimming and J lost 7 bases, with 11 bases between them. CDR3: CASSVYTVGEAFF. In DNA form, the CDR3 reads TGTGCCAGCAGCGTATATACCGTGGGTGAAGCTTTCTTT. Full variable domain (outside the CDR3, taken from reference TRBV9 and TRBJ1-1): DSGVTQTPKHLITATGQRVTLRCSPRSGDLSVYWYQQSLDQGLQFLIQYYNGEERAKGNILERFSAQQFPDLHSELNLSSLELGDSALYFCASSVYTVGEAFFGQGTRLTVV.

This clone is termed hyperexpanded. CDR3 bases: TGTGCCAGCAGCTTGAGCGGGACCCAAACCGGGGAGCTGTTTTTT. It codes for CASSLSGTQTGELFF. The V and J genes are TRBV11-3 and TRBJ2-2; 7 positions match TRBD2. The CDR3 is 15 residues long. The germline gives CDR1 SGHNT, CDR2 YENEEA. V was pared by 3 bases and J by 5 bases, with 6 bases of the junction left unmatched.

This chain uses TRBV5-1 with TRBJ2-3; 13 positions agree with TRBD2. Germline loops: CDR1 SGHRS, CDR2 YFSETQ. V lost 4 bases, J lost 1 base, and 0 bases stayed unmatched. CDR3 size: 15 residues. This chain's CDR3 is CASSGTSGGTDTQYF. The CDR3 nucleotides are TGCGCCAGCAGCGGGACTAGCGGGGGCACAGATACGCAGTATTTT.

In its sample, this clone ranks as large. This chain links TRBV9 with TRBJ1-6, with D uncertain. With 3 bases removed from V and 0 bases from J, the gap between germline ends came to 7 bases. The CDR3 has 15 residues. Germline CDR1 reads SGDLS; CDR2 reads YYNGEE. The chain's CDR3 is CASSGSSSYNSPLHF. The CDR3 DNA reads as TGTGCCAGCAGCGGGTCCAGCTCCTATAATTCACCCCTCCACTTT.

V gene TRBV28 combines with J gene TRBJ1-2, with D maybe TRBD1 (5 bases). The CDR3 is 12 residues long. Between the trimmed V and J ends, which lost 8 bases and 2 bases, there was a span of 9 bases. Germline V gene sequence: CDR1 MDHEN, CDR2 SYDVKM. This CDR3 is CASLRDNYGYTF. DNA for the CDR3: TGTGCCAGCCTCCGGGACAACTATGGCTACACCTTC.

The chain employs TRBV5-1 and TRBJ2-1, with 9 bases lining up with TRBD1. The CDR3 covers 14 residues. Germline CDR1 SGHRS, CDR2 YFSETQ. V lost 3 bases to trimming and J lost 2 bases; unmatched junction nucleotides: 0. The CDR3 DNA is TGCGCCAGCAGCTGGGACAGGGCCTACAATGAGCAGTTCTTC. Protein product: CASSWDRAYNEQFF.

This clone was counted only a few times. The chain joins TRBV6-8 to TRBJ2-5, with a possible D match to TRBD2 (7 bases). The germline V gene has CDR1 MNHGY and CDR2 SAAAGT. This CDR3 spans 13 amino acids. V dropped 11 bases and J dropped 5 bases, with 18 bases sitting between them. The CDR3 DNA reads as TGTGCCGGTTCACGGGGGGCGGAGGAGACCCAGTACTTC. It specifies CAGSRGAEETQYF.

This clone was seen only a few times. The genes are TRBV6-8 and TRBJ1-2; D is perhaps TRBD1 (5 bases). The CDR3 is 14 residues long. In germline, CDR1 is MNHGY, CDR2 SAAAGT. V was pared by 6 bases and J by 4 bases, with 15 bases between. This chain's CDR3 is CASSRWGRGYGYTF. The CDR3 DNA is TGTGCCAGCAGCCGATGGGGACGGGGCTATGGCTACACCTTC.

This clone occurred a few times. The J gene is TRBJ2-1, the V gene TRBV9; TRBD1 matches 11 bases. This CDR3 has 15 amino acids. The germline V gene has CDR1 SGDLS and CDR2 YYNGEE. J was trimmed by 6 bases and V by 2 bases; bases with no gene match: 4. The CDR3 DNA sequence: TGTGCCAGCAGCGTCGGACAGGGGGCAGGCAATGAGCAGTTCTTC. Translating it yields CASSVGQGAGNEQFF.

There are a few counts of this clone. The gene calls are TRBV10-2 and TRBJ1-6; the D is unclear. The V and J ends lost 3 bases and 6 bases respectively, with 15 bases between them. The CDR3 loop spans 16 amino acids. Germline CDR1 WSHSY, CDR2 SAAADI. CDR3: CASSESLAHVNSPLHF. DNA for the CDR3: TGCGCCAGCAGTGAATCTTTGGCCCACGTTAATTCACCCCTCCACTTT.

This clone has a handful of counts. This rearrangement joins TRBV11-3 to TRBJ2-3; D possibly matches TRBD1 or TRBD2 (5 bases each). Per germline, CDR1 SGHNT and CDR2 YENEEA. V was cut by 5 bases and J by 4 bases, with 19 bases left in between. This CDR3 has 16 amino acids. The CDR3, as DNA: TGTGCCAGCAGCACGGGACGCTCCTGGATGGCAGATACGCAGTATTTT. Translating it yields CASSTGRSWMADTQYF.

CDR3 in DNA: TGTGCCAGCAGACCTACAGGGGAAAAACTGTTTTTT. As protein: CASRPTGEKLFF. The chain uses TRBV28 and TRBJ1-4; perhaps TRBD1 as D (6 bases). The CDR3 loop spans 12 amino acids. The germline gives CDR1 MDHEN, CDR2 SYDVKM. V lost 6 bases to trimming and J lost 8 bases, with 10 bases between them.

This chain connects TRBV12-5 to TRBJ2-3; TRBD2 matches at 7 bases. The CDR3 sequence is 15 residues long. Germline loops: CDR1 LGHNT, CDR2 FRNRAP. Germline trimming cut 6 bases from V and 11 bases from J; bases unmatched to any gene: 17. The CDR3 DNA follows: TGTGCTAGTGGGGGGACTACCGACATGGCGATAAAGCAGTATTTT. Translated, it gives CASGGTTDMAIKQYF.

The chain has TRBV11-3 and TRBJ2-7; 11 positions agree with TRBD2. There are 15 residues in the CDR3. In germline, CDR1 is SGHNT, CDR2 YENEEA. With 7 bases clipped from V and 7 bases from J, the junction kept 12 bases outside the gene matches. DNA for the CDR3: TGTGCCAGCAACAACTCGACTAGCGGGGTTATGGAGCAGTACTTC. Its protein product is CASNNSTSGVMEQYF.